Following are 17 T cell receptor beta chains from one sample sequenced in a study of blood T cell repertoires in COVID-19. TCRdb's copy holds only in-frame clones and misses some; the assay was immunoSEQ multiplex PCR. Altogether 75,000 to 100,000 clones are present, about 83% being singletons, with the ten largest covering roughly 29%. The sample taken for sequencing was peripheral blood. The receptors derive from an elderly woman with acute or convalescent COVID-19.

This chain links TRBV10-3 with TRBJ1-6; D possibly corresponds to TRBD1 (5 bases). The CDR3 covers 14 residues. The germline CDR1 and CDR2 sequences are ENHRY and SYGVKD. V was shortened by 4 bases and J by 7 bases, with 11 bases between the two germline ends. CDR3 coding DNA: TGTGCCATCAGTGCGGGGGAATGGAATTCACCCCTCCACTTT. Protein product: CAISAGEWNSPLHF.

This chain joins TRBV6-5 and TRBJ2-7, with TRBD1 as a possible D gene (6 bases). This CDR3 is built from 15 residues. The germline gives CDR1 MNHEY, CDR2 SVGAGI. V was pared by 6 bases and J by 2 bases, with 17 bases between. The CDR3 coding sequence is TGTGCCAGCAGCCCCGCCAGGGGCCTTCCCTACGAGCAGTACTTC. Amino acids: CASSPARGLPYEQYF.

The chain employs TRBV11-2 and TRBJ1-3, with unresolved D. Trimming removed 5 bases from V and 0 bases from J, with 5 bases in between. Germline CDR1 SGHAT, CDR2 FQNNGV. This CDR3 has 13 residues. CDR3 sequence: CASSLLSGNTIYF. CDR3 in DNA: TGTGCCAGCAGCCTCCTCTCTGGAAACACCATATATTTT. The full variable domain, with the rest looked up from reference TRBV11-2 and TRBJ1-3, is EAGVAQSPRYKIIEKRQSVAFWCNPISGHATLYWYQQILGQGPKLLIQFQNNGVVDDSQLPKDRFSAERLKGVDSTLKIQPAKLEDSAVYLCASSLLSGNTIYFGEGSWLTVV.

J is TRBJ2-1 and V is TRBV27; the D gene is possibly TRBD2 (5 bases). The CDR3 spans 12 residues. V was clipped by 5 bases and J by 4 bases, with 6 bases between them. Germline CDR1 is MNHEY and CDR2 is SMNVEV (reference sequence). DNA for the CDR3: TGTGCCAGCAGTAGACTATACAATGAGCAGTTCTTC. Translation gives CASSRLYNEQFF.

The chain links TRBV24-1 to TRBJ2-1; a possible D gene is TRBD2 (6 bases). Per germline, CDR1 KGHDR and CDR2 SFDVKD. Trimming removed 5 bases from V and 6 bases from J, with 13 bases in between. The length of the CDR3 is 14 residues. The CDR3 DNA sequence: TGTGCCACCAGTGTCGAGGGGAGGCGCAATGAGCAGTTCTTC. Amino acids: CATSVEGRRNEQFF.

V is TRBV15 and J is TRBJ2-2; 7 positions match TRBD1. Germline CDR1 reads LNHNV; CDR2 reads YYDKDF (reference sequence). CDR3 length: 15 amino acids. J was trimmed by 4 bases and V by 4 bases; bases with no gene match: 6. The CDR3 nucleotides are TGTGCCACCAGCAAGAGACAGGGAATCACCGGGGAGCTGTTTTTT. It specifies CATSKRQGITGELFF. Using reference TRBV15 and TRBJ2-2 for the parts outside the CDR3, the full variable domain is DAMVIQNPRYQVTQFGKPVTLSCSQTLNHNVMYWYQQKSSQAPKLLFHYYDKDFNNEADTPDNFQSRRPNTSFCFLDIRSPGLGDTAMYLCATSKRQGITGELFFGEGSRLTVL.

The chain joins TRBV30 to TRBJ2-7, with D possibly matching TRBD1 (5 bases). Trimming cost V 3 bases and J 3 bases, with 9 bases left between them. The CDR3 is 12 amino acids. Germline values: CDR1 GTSNPN, CDR2 SVGIG (reference sequence). This CDR3 reads CAWRGTGYEQYF. The CDR3 DNA reads as TGTGCCTGGAGAGGTACAGGCTACGAGCAGTACTTC.

This chain connects TRBV7-2 to TRBJ2-2, with TRBD2 matching 8 bases. Germline V gives CDR1 SGHTA, CDR2 FQGNSA. CDR3 size: 17 residues. V lost 5 bases and J lost 0; bases outside the gene matches: 8. The CDR3 region has the DNA TGTGCCAGCAGCCCGCCTCTAGCGGGTACGAACACCGGGGAGCTGTTTTTT. It codes for CASSPPLAGTNTGELFF. The full variable domain, with the rest looked up from reference TRBV7-2 and TRBJ2-2, is GAGVSQSPSNKVTEKGKDVELRCDPISGHTALYWYRQSLGQGLEFLIYFQGNSAPDKSGLPSDRFSAERTGGSVSTLTIQRTQQEDSAVYLCASSPPLAGTNTGELFFGEGSRLTVL.

To note about this clone: The junction and the germline gene differ at one end; a read error may be behind it. This rearrangement joins TRBV7-7 to TRBJ2-1; a possible D gene is TRBD2 (5 bases). Germline V gene lookup returns CDR1 SSHAT and CDR2 FNYEAQ (reference sequence). CDR3 length: 16 residues. CDR3 nucleotide sequence: TGTGCTAGCAGCTTAGTCGTGGGGAGCTCCTACAATGAGCAGTTCTTC. Translating it yields CASSLVVGSSYNEQFF. The full variable domain, in which reference TRBV7-7 and TRBJ2-1 provide the parts outside the CDR3, is GAGVSQSPRYKVTKRGQDVTLRCDPISSHATLYWYQQALGQGPEFLTYFNYEAQPDKSGLPSDRFSAERPEGSISTLTIQRTEQRDSAMYRCASSLVVGSSYNEQFFGPGTRLTVL.

The V and J genes are TRBV4-1 and TRBJ2-2; 14 positions agree with TRBD2. The length of the CDR3 is 17 residues. The V gene end was trimmed by 5 bases and the J gene end by 5 bases; junction bases not matched to a gene: 7. Germline V gene lookup returns CDR1 MGHRA and CDR2 YSYEKL. Here the CDR3 DNA reads TGCGCCAGCAGCAGAGGACTAGCGGGAGGACAAACCGGGGAGCTGTTTTTT. Residues: CASSRGLAGGQTGELFF.

The chain joins TRBV2 to TRBJ1-2; D not resolved. The V and J ends lost 1 base and 6 bases respectively, with 6 bases between them. The CDR3 contains 12 residues. Germline V CDR1 and CDR2: SNHLY, FYNNEI. The CDR3 bases are TGTGCCAGCAGTGAAGGCCCTAATGGCTACACCTTC. Its translation is CASSEGPNGYTF.

This chain joins TRBV19 and TRBJ2-1; 7 positions agree with TRBD1. The J segment lost 4 bases and the V segment lost 7 bases, leaving 10 bases of the junction unmatched. This CDR3 spans 15 amino acids. Germline V gene sequence: CDR1 LNHDA, CDR2 SQIVND (reference sequence). The CDR3 nucleotides are TGTGCCAGTACTAAGTCGGGACAGTCTTACAATGAGCAGTTCTTC. It yields the protein CASTKSGQSYNEQFF. Filled out from reference TRBV19 and TRBJ2-1, the complete variable domain reads DGGITQSPKYLFRKEGQNVTLSCEQNLNHDAMYWYRQDPGQGLRLIYYSQIVNDFQKGDIAEGYSVSREKKESFPLTVTSAQKNPTAFYLCASTKSGQSYNEQFFGPGTRLTVL.

A few counts support this clone. The gene calls are TRBV24-1 and TRBJ2-2; unclear D gene. Germline V gene sequence: CDR1 KGHDR, CDR2 SFDVKD. V lost 6 bases, J lost 4 bases, and 8 bases lay in between. This CDR3 has 13 amino acids. The CDR3 region has the DNA TGTGCCACCAGTCCTTACGGCACCGGGGAGCTGTTTTTT. This translates into CATSPYGTGELFF.

The chain is built from TRBV28 and TRBJ2-1; TRBD2 matches at 8 bases. The CDR3 consists of 15 residues. The junction had 5 bases not matched to a gene; V was cut back by 6 bases and J by 1 base. Germline V lookup: CDR1 MDHEN, CDR2 SYDVKM. The CDR3 loop is CASRSSGYSYNEQFF. Here the CDR3 DNA reads TGTGCCAGCAGGTCTAGCGGGTATTCCTACAATGAGCAGTTCTTC.

The chain combines TRBV18 with TRBJ2-4; tentative D call: TRBD2 (6 bases). Germline CDR1 reads KGHSH; CDR2 reads LQKENI. The CDR3 is 15 residues long. V was clipped by 2 bases and J by 8 bases, with 16 bases between them. CDR3 sequence: CASSPDWDSFDIQYF. The CDR3 DNA is TGTGCCAGCTCACCAGATTGGGACTCTTTCGACATTCAGTACTTC. Complete variable domain (other parts from reference TRBV18 and TRBJ2-4): NAGVMQNPRHLVRRRGQEARLRCSPMKGHSHVYWYRQLPEEGLKFMVYLQKENIIDESGMPKERFSAEFPKEGPSILRIQQVVRGDSAAYFCASSPDWDSFDIQYFGAGTRLSVL.

The CDR3 here is CASQRETDTQYF. Here the CDR3 DNA reads TGTGCCAGCCAGCGGGAAACAGATACGCAGTATTTT. The V and J genes are TRBV7-2 and TRBJ2-3; 7 nucleotides align to TRBD2. With 8 bases clipped from V and 3 bases from J, the junction kept 2 bases outside the gene matches. The CDR3 is 12 amino acids. Germline V lookup: CDR1 SGHTA, CDR2 FQGNSA. Full variable domain (rest looked up from reference TRBV7-2 and TRBJ2-3): GAGVSQSPSNKVTEKGKDVELRCDPISGHTALYWYRQSLGQGLEFLIYFQGNSAPDKSGLPSDRFSAERTGGSVSTLTIQRTQQEDSAVYLCASQRETDTQYFGPGTRLTVL.

The CDR3 DNA reads as TGTGCCAGCTCACCACAGCCGGATACGCAGTATTTT. Residues: CASSPQPDTQYF. The rearrangement uses TRBV18 and TRBJ2-3, with D unclear. The CDR3 loop spans 12 amino acids. V was shortened by 1 base and J by 6 bases, with 5 bases between the two germline ends. Per germline, CDR1 KGHSH and CDR2 LQKENI. The full variable domain, in which reference TRBV18 and TRBJ2-3 provide the parts outside the CDR3, is NAGVMQNPRHLVRRRGQEARLRCSPMKGHSHVYWYRQLPEEGLKFMVYLQKENIIDESGMPKERFSAEFPKEGPSILRIQQVVRGDSAAYFCASSPQPDTQYFGPGTRLTVL.